One sample yielded the 19 T cell receptor beta chains listed below, sequenced in a study of T cells in Graves' hyperthyroidism and ophthalmopathy (dated by TCRdb to between 2018 and 2021). The method was multiplex PCR. The sequencing machine was an Illumina HiSeq 2000. The TCR beta CDR3 regions were amplified from the RNA transcripts. The TCR CDR3 was subjected to a first round of RT-PCR using the HTBI primer set and the Qiagen OneStep RT-PCR kit. TCRdb passed the public sequencing reads through fastp at Q25 and MiXCR, retaining productive beta sequences. Identical CDR3 protein sequences are pooled into one entry, listed with their most common genes and DNA. Counted in this sample were approximately 640,000 distinct CDR3 sequences; 15% to 20% of them appeared once. 3% to 4% of the sample goes to the ten largest clones. The sequenced material came from blood. The receptors were gathered from a woman aged 25 to 39 with Graves' hyperthyroidism.

This clonotype was seen once. The rearrangement joins TRBV19 to TRBJ2-3; TRBD2 is a possible D gene (6 bases). Trimming cost V 6 bases and J 6 bases, with 16 bases left between them. The CDR3 consists of 14 residues. CDR1 and CDR2 from the germline V gene are LNHDA and SQIVND (reference sequence). The CDR3 nucleotides read TGTGCCAGTAGGAGACTAGTTTCTTCTGATACGCAGTATTTT. Translation gives CASRRLVSSDTQYF.

This sequence joins TRBV7-2 and TRBJ2-5; 9 positions agree with TRBD2. This CDR3 has 15 amino acids. The germline gives CDR1 SGHTA, CDR2 FQGNSA. V was clipped by 3 bases and J by 5 bases; unmatched bases: 7. CDR3 loop: CASSFGLAIGETQYF. CDR3 DNA: TGTGCCAGCAGCTTCGGACTAGCGATTGGGGAGACCCAGTACTTC.

The chain combines TRBV12-3 or TRBV12-4 with TRBJ2-4, with D tentatively TRBD1 or TRBD2 (6 bases each). The CDR3 length is 15 residues. Trimming cost V 2 bases and J 7 bases, with 15 bases left between them. CDR3 DNA: TGTGCCAGCAGTTTAAGGGGGGCGGGTCGGAACATTCAGTACTTC. Translation: CASSLRGAGRNIQYF.

This clonotype was counted a few times. The gene calls are TRBV20-1 and TRBJ1-5; 7 nucleotides line up with TRBD1. The CDR3 contains 15 residues. Germline trimming cut 6 bases from V and 0 bases from J; bases unmatched to any gene: 8. Per germline, CDR1 DFQATT and CDR2 SNEGSKA (reference sequence). CDR3 sequence: CSALQQGVSNQPQHF. The CDR3, as DNA: TGCAGTGCCCTGCAGCAGGGGGTTAGCAATCAGCCCCAGCATTTT.

This chain connects TRBV7-9 to TRBJ1-1; the D gene is possibly TRBD1 (6 bases). Deletions cut 6 bases from V and 5 bases from J, with 22 bases between. Germline CDR1 and CDR2: SEHNR and FQNEAQ (reference sequence). The CDR3 totals 16 residues. This CDR3 is CASSVGSGGPVTEAFF. Written as DNA, the CDR3 is TGTGCCAGCAGTGTCGGTAGTGGGGGGCCGGTTACTGAAGCTTTCTTT.

This clonotype has at least ten counts. The V gene is TRBV28, the J gene TRBJ1-2, with a possible D match to TRBD1 (6 bases). This CDR3 has 14 amino acids. CDR1 is MDHEN, CDR2 SYDVKM, per germline. V lost 5 bases and J 4 bases, leaving 14 bases between the germline ends. CDR3 nucleotides: TGTGCCAGCAGTCCAACGGGGGGCTCCTATGGCTACACCTTC. As protein: CASSPTGGSYGYTF.

This clonotype was detected a few times. The rearrangement joins TRBV29-1 to TRBJ1-1; a possible D gene is TRBD1 (6 bases). Trimming pared 5 bases from V and 7 bases from J, leaving 17 bases between. CDR3 length: 13 residues. Germline CDR1 SQVTM, CDR2 ANQGSEA. In DNA, the CDR3 is TGCAGCGTTAGGGGGGCGGTCAGGTTTGAAGCTTTCTTT. The encoded protein is CSVRGAVRFEAFF.

This clonotype was seen many times. The chain recombines TRBV20-1 with TRBJ2-7, with D perhaps assigned TRBD1 or TRBD2 (5 bases each). The CDR3 has 15 amino acids. Germline lookup yields CDR1 DFQATT and CDR2 SNEGSKA (reference sequence). V shed 0 bases and J shed 5 bases, with 17 bases lying between them. The CDR3 DNA reads TGCAGTGCTAGAGACCGGGGAAAGGGGTGGGACGAGCAGTACTTC. It encodes CSARDRGKGWDEQYF.

This clonotype appeared a few times. The DNA of the CDR3 is TGTGCCAGCACCACTTGGGGACAGGGCGAAGATACGCAGTATTTT. This translates into CASTTWGQGEDTQYF. The gene calls are TRBV28 and TRBJ2-3; TRBD1 matches at 9 bases. Unmatched junction bases numbered 10, after V lost 7 bases and J lost 5 bases. The CDR3 consists of 15 residues. Looked up from germline, CDR1 is MDHEN and CDR2 is SYDVKM.

This clonotype showed up many times. V usage is TRBV12-3 or TRBV12-4 and J usage is TRBJ2-3, with D maybe TRBD2 (6 bases). Trimming removed 3 bases at V and 4 bases at J, with 20 bases between. The CDR3 totals 17 residues. The CDR3, as DNA: TGTGCCAGCAGTTTTAACGGCCGACGGGAGATATCAGATACGCAGTATTTT. Translating it yields CASSFNGRREISDTQYF.

This clonotype was counted a few times. The V and J genes are TRBV6-1 and TRBJ2-7; 12 positions match TRBD1. With 3 bases clipped from V and 5 bases from J, the junction kept 5 bases outside the gene matches. This CDR3 contains 15 residues. Per germline, CDR1 MNHNS and CDR2 SASEGT. In nucleotides, the CDR3 is TGTGCCAGCAGTGACACCGGGACAGGGGGCCACGAGCAGTACTTC. The encoded protein is CASSDTGTGGHEQYF.

A word on this clonotype: This may arise from a read error, as a much more abundant clone is one base away. The rearrangement joins TRBV18 to TRBJ2-5; the match to TRBD2 covers 9 bases. The CDR3 totals 16 residues. Germline CDR1 and CDR2: KGHSH and LQKENI. Trimming removed 4 bases from V and 5 bases from J; junction bases left unmatched: 11. This CDR3 reads CASSRMAGGPQETQYF. The CDR3 DNA is TGTGCCAGCTCACGAATGGCGGGAGGGCCTCAGGAGACCCAGTACTTC.

In its sample, this clonotype was seen many times. The chain links TRBV7-2 to TRBJ2-2; D is uncertain. V gave up 1 base and J gave up 3 bases, with 6 bases separating them. This CDR3 contains 14 residues. From germline, CDR1 is SGHTA and CDR2 FQGNSA. The CDR3 loop reads CASSLVTDTGELFF. The CDR3 coding sequence is TGTGCCAGCAGCTTAGTTACTGACACCGGGGAGCTGTTTTTT. Drawing the rest from reference TRBV7-2 and TRBJ2-2, the complete variable domain is GAGVSQSPSNKVTEKGKDVELRCDPISGHTALYWYRQSLGQGLEFLIYFQGNSAPDKSGLPSDRFSAERTGGSVSTLTIQRTQQEDSAVYLCASSLVTDTGELFFGEGSRLTVL.

The V call is TRBV6-1, the J call TRBJ2-1, with 9 positions matching TRBD2. The CDR3 is made up of 16 amino acids. With 5 bases clipped from V and 3 bases from J, the junction kept 8 bases outside the gene matches. Germline loops: CDR1 MNHNS, CDR2 SASEGT. CDR3 nucleotide sequence: TGTGCCAGCAGTTATTCCCAGACTAGCGGCTACAATGAGCAGTTCTTC. Translation: CASSYSQTSGYNEQFF.

This clonotype occurred a few times. The rearrangement uses TRBV7-2 and TRBJ2-7; D uncertain. The V and J ends lost 4 bases and 3 bases respectively, with 7 bases between them. Germline V gives CDR1 SGHTA, CDR2 FQGNSA. This CDR3 has 12 residues. In nucleotides, the CDR3 is TGTGCCAGCAGCTCCTATTACTACGAGCAGTACTTC. As protein: CASSSYYYEQYF.

This clonotype has more than one count but fewer than ten. The V and J genes are TRBV4-1 and TRBJ2-2; TRBD2 aligns across 9 bases. This CDR3 spans 16 amino acids. Trimming removed 0 bases from V and 6 bases from J; junction bases left unmatched: 5. Germline assignment: CDR1 MGHRA and CDR2 YSYEKL. CDR3 loop: CASSQDQLAGSGELFF. CDR3 DNA: TGCGCCAGCAGCCAAGATCAGCTAGCGGGGTCCGGGGAGCTGTTTTTT.

This clonotype was counted ten times or more. The V call is TRBV13, the J call TRBJ2-7; TRBD2 aligns across 8 bases. The ends lost 4 bases at V and 4 bases at J; junction bases unmatched: 9. This CDR3 is 15 amino acids long. Germline V gene sequence: CDR1 PRHDT, CDR2 FYEKMQ (reference sequence). CDR3 sequence: CASSYLASGPYEQYF. The CDR3 region has the DNA TGTGCCAGCAGCTATCTCGCTAGCGGGCCTTACGAGCAGTACTTC. Looking up the rest from reference TRBV13 and TRBJ2-7 gives the full variable domain: AAGVIQSPRHLIKEKRETATLKCYPIPRHDTVYWYQQGPGQDPQFLISFYEKMQSDKGSIPDRFSAQQFSDYHSELNMSSLELGDSALYFCASSYLASGPYEQYFGPGTRLTVT.

The chain carries TRBV6-2 or TRBV6-3 and TRBJ1-2, with D maybe TRBD1 (5 bases). Trimming cost V 11 bases and J 3 bases, with 16 bases left between them. The CDR3 runs to 13 residues. Germline V CDR1 and CDR2: MNHEY, SVGEGT. The CDR3 DNA reads as TGTGCCGCGGGGGGGAACTGCCACTATGGCTACACCTTC. It codes for CAAGGNCHYGYTF.

V and J are TRBV7-2 and TRBJ2-1; 12 bases line up with TRBD2. The CDR3 is made up of 18 amino acids. Germline V CDR1 and CDR2: SGHTA, FQGNSA. V lost 5 bases to trimming and J lost 6 bases; unmatched junction nucleotides: 14. In DNA, the CDR3 is TGTGCCAGCAGCGCGCGATCTAGCGGGAGGGCCTTAGGCAATGAGCAGTTCTTC. Protein sequence: CASSARSSGRALGNEQFF.